The sequence of this TCR beta chain was determined in a study of CD8+CD57+ T cells in acquired aplastic anemia. An expansion of CD8+CD57+ cells by flow cytometry had been shown in patients chosen for sequencing. Study-level findings and limits: Patients shared twenty-nine CD8+ CDR3 sequences with controls.

CDR3 and TCR beta VDJ profiling relied on a genomic DNA template. In TCRdb, the reads were re-called with MiXCR into one record per CDR3 protein. The data show approximately 150,000 distinct CDR3 sequences, with 40% to 55% seen just once and about 2.9% held by the top ten. With V trimmed by 2 bases and J by 7 bases, 5 bases remained unmatched. CDR1 and CDR2 from the germline V gene are SGHRS and YFSETQ. CDR3 length: 15 residues. This clonotype was counted a few times. The antigen remains unidentified. The sample taken for sequencing was sorted CD4+, CD8+, or CD8+CD57+ T cells (not recorded which) from PBMCs. This clonotype was obtained from a human donor with aplastic anemia. The rearrangement uses TRBV5-1 and TRBJ2-2; TRBD1 agrees at 10 bases. The CDR3 protein is CASSFGTGVIGELFF. DNA of the CDR3: TGCGCCAGCAGCTTTGGGACAGGGGTTATCGGGGAGCTGTTTTTT.